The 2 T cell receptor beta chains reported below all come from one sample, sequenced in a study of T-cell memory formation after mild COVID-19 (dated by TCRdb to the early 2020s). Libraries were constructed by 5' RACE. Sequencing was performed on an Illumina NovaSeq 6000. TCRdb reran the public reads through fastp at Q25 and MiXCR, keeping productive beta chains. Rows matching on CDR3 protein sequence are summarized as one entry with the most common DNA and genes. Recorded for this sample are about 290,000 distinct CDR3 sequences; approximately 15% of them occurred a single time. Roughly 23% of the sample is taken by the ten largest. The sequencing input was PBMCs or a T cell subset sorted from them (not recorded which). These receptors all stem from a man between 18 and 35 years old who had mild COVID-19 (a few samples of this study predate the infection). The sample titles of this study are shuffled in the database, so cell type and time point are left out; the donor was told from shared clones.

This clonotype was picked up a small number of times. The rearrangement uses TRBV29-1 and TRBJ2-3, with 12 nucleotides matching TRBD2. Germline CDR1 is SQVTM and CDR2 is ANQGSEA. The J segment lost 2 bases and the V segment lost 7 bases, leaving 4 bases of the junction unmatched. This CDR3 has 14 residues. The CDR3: CSDRTSGATDTQYF. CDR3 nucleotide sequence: TGCAGCGATCGGACTAGCGGGGCCACAGATACGCAGTATTTT.

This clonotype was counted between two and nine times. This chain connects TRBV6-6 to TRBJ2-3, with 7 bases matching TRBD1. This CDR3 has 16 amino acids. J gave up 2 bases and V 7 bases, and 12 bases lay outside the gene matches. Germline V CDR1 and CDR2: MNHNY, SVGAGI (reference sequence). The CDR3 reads CASNLPGQRNTDTQYF. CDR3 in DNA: TGTGCCAGCAACCTACCGGGACAGAGAAACACAGATACGCAGTATTTT.